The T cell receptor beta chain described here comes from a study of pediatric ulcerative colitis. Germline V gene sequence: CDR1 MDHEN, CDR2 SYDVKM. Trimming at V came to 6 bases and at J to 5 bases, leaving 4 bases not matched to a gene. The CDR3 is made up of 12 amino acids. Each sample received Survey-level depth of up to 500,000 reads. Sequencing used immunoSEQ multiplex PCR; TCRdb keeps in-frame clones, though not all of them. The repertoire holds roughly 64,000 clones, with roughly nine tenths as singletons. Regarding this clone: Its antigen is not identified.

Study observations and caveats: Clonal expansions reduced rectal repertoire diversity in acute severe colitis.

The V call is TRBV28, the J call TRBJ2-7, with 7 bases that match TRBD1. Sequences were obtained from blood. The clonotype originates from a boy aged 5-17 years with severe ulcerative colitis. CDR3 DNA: TGTGCCAGCAGAACAGACAGGGACGAGCAGTACTTC. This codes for CASRTDRDEQYF.